This T cell receptor beta chain comes out of a study of a mutant IDH1 vaccine in newly diagnosed glioma. Study-level information: Most patients had received both radiotherapy and temozolomide, the prior options being radiotherapy, temozolomide, or both.

Specified time point: week 35, safety follow-up. Each dose of the vaccine consisted of 300 ug of mutant IDH1 20-mer peptide, with topical imiquimod. Eight vaccinations were given in weeks 1, 3, 5, 7, 11, 15, 19 and 23. Here immunoSEQ multiplex PCR was the method, and the copy in TCRdb shows in-frame clones only, minus some. The data hold tens of thousands of clones, with approximately 80% observed a single time. From germline, CDR1 is SEHNR and CDR2 FQNEAQ (reference sequence). With 1 base removed from V and 2 bases from J, the gap between germline ends came to 10 bases. CDR3 size: 15 residues. In regard to this clone: What it binds is unknown.

This chain uses TRBV7-9 with TRBJ2-3; D is perhaps TRBD1 (6 bases). This sequence originates from a woman between 45 and 65 years old with glioma. Sample: PBMCs, taken from a glioma patient whose treatment included an IDH1 peptide vaccine. The DNA of the CDR3 is TGTGCCAGCAGCTTAGAAGGGGGTACCACAGATACGCAGTATTTT. Translation: CASSLEGGTTDTQYF.